This entry is about one T cell receptor (beta chain). The protocol was immunoSEQ multiplex PCR, while the TCRdb copy is restricted to in-frame clones and leaves out a portion. The data show 200,000 to 300,000 clones, with about 89% seen just once and under 5% held by the top ten. The data stem from a study of blood T cell repertoires in COVID-19. In germline, CDR1 is MNHEY, CDR2 SVGEGT. This CDR3 comprises 17 residues. Trimming stripped 5 bases from V and 3 bases from J, with 22 bases between. The study assigned cohorts using participant-reported clinical history. The sequencing sample was made of PBMCs or T cells enriched from blood (not recorded which). This chain uses TRBV6-2 or TRBV6-3 with TRBJ2-5; the D gene is possibly TRBD2 (6 bases). The origin of this receptor is a young woman who had recovered from COVID-19. The CDR3 here is CASSPRPWGSGKETQYF. CDR3 nucleotides: TGTGCCAGCAGTCCCCGTCCTTGGGGTAGCGGAAAAGAGACCCAGTACTTC.